The 10 T cell receptor beta chains below come from one sample, sequenced in a study of blood T cell repertoires in COVID-19. Only in-frame clones appear in the TCRdb table, and some are missing; sequencing was by immunoSEQ multiplex PCR. Among tens of thousands of clones listed, 80% to 85% were seen once. Sequenced: peripheral blood. These receptors were taken from a woman between 55 and 75 years old with acute or convalescent COVID-19.

The chain is built from TRBV12-3 or TRBV12-4 and TRBJ2-1; maybe TRBD1 (5 bases). V lost 3 bases and J lost 15, with 15 bases in between. The CDR3 is made up of 12 amino acids. The CDR3 coding sequence is TGTGCCAGCAGTTTGGGGCCCTCCCCCTGGTTCTTC. This encodes CASSLGPSPWFF.

The V and J genes are TRBV7-6 and TRBJ2-1, with D perhaps matching TRBD2 (6 bases). This CDR3 comprises 16 residues. CDR1 SGHVS and CDR2 FNYEAQ come from the germline V gene. Trimming shortened V by 4 bases and J by 0 bases, and 13 bases separated the two germline ends. This chain's CDR3 is CASSSSVAASYNEQFF. CDR3 nucleotides: TGTGCCAGCAGCTCGTCCGTAGCGGCCTCCTACAATGAGCAGTTCTTC.

V usage is TRBV11-2 and J usage is TRBJ1-4, with D maybe TRBD1 (6 bases). The CDR3 runs to 17 residues. The germline gives CDR1 SGHAT, CDR2 FQNNGV. Trimming pared 0 bases from V and 4 bases from J, leaving 15 bases between. CDR3 sequence: CASSLEGGSGDNEKLFF. DNA of the CDR3: TGTGCCAGCAGCTTAGAGGGTGGGTCAGGGGATAATGAAAAACTGTTTTTT.

This clone was detected once. The V gene is TRBV11-1, the J gene TRBJ2-1; 9 nucleotides agree with TRBD2. The germline V gene encodes CDR1 SGHAT and CDR2 FQDESV (reference sequence). Trimming removed 1 base from V and 0 bases from J; junction bases left unmatched: 1. CDR3 length: 16 residues. CDR3 coding DNA: TGTGCCAGCAGCTTAGGAGCGGGGGGCTCCTACAATGAGCAGTTCTTC. Amino acid sequence: CASSLGAGGSYNEQFF.

This chain uses TRBV7-2 with TRBJ1-3, with a weak D call TRBD1 (5 bases). This CDR3 region has 14 residues. Germline V gene data show CDR1 as SGHTA and CDR2 as FQGNSA. Trimming pared 4 bases from V and 2 bases from J, leaving 9 bases between. CDR3 nucleotide sequence: TGTGCCAGCAGCTACGGGGGGGCTGGAAACACCATATATTTT. Translating gives CASSYGGAGNTIYF. The full variable domain, completed using reference TRBV7-2 and TRBJ1-3, is GAGVSQSPSNKVTEKGKDVELRCDPISGHTALYWYRQSLGQGLEFLIYFQGNSAPDKSGLPSDRFSAERTGGSVSTLTIQRTQQEDSAVYLCASSYGGAGNTIYFGEGSWLTVV.

This chain links TRBV2 with TRBJ1-1; 10 bases are a match to TRBD1. This CDR3 comprises 15 residues. Germline V gene lookup returns CDR1 SNHLY and CDR2 FYNNEI. V lost 4 bases, J lost 3 bases, and 5 bases stayed unmatched. This chain's CDR3 is CASSAQDRGDTEAFF. CDR3 nucleotides: TGTGCCAGCAGTGCCCAGGACAGGGGGGACACTGAAGCTTTCTTT.

The chain employs TRBV10-2 and TRBJ1-2; TRBD1 matches 10 bases. The CDR3 is 14 amino acids. The V gene end was trimmed by 5 bases and the J gene end by 4 bases; junction bases not matched to a gene: 4. CDR1 is WSHSY and CDR2 is SAAADI in the germline V gene. CDR3 loop: CASSRDRGGYGYTF. For the CDR3, the DNA is TGCGCCAGCAGTCGGGACAGGGGCGGCTATGGCTACACCTTC.

This clone was seen once. The chain uses TRBV5-4 and TRBJ2-3; 7 nucleotides align to TRBD2. The CDR3 contains 16 residues. The V gene's germline CDR1 is SGHNT and CDR2 YYREEE (reference sequence). J gave up 2 bases and V 7 bases, and 13 bases lay outside the gene matches. The CDR3: CASYRGGSGYTDTQYF. CDR3 sequence (DNA): TGTGCCAGCTACCGCGGTGGTAGCGGGTACACAGATACGCAGTATTTT.

This chain joins TRBV11-2 and TRBJ1-1; 10 bases map to TRBD1. CDR3 length equals 15 residues. V trimming: 5 bases; J trimming: 1 base; junction bases outside the gene matches: 4. Germline V gene data show CDR1 as SGHAT and CDR2 as FQNNGV. CDR3 region: CASSLRQGANTEAFF. The CDR3 bases are TGTGCCAGCAGCCTCAGACAGGGGGCGAACACTGAAGCTTTCTTT.

The V gene is TRBV6-1, the J gene TRBJ1-5, with 7 nucleotides matching TRBD1. From germline, CDR1 is MNHNS and CDR2 SASEGT. The CDR3 has 17 residues. Trimming at V came to 4 bases and at J to 0 bases, leaving 9 bases not matched to a gene. The CDR3 sequence is CASSGDIRGFSNQPQHF. CDR3 in DNA: TGTGCCAGCAGTGGGGATATCAGGGGGTTTAGCAATCAGCCCCAGCATTTT.